The present T cell receptor beta chain was sequenced within a study of CD8+ T cells in alopecia areata. The wider study: Tofacitinib ran for 6 to 18 months before 6 months off drug. Affected scalp percentage gauged treated patients' severity. Whole-study results and caveats: Tofacitinib did not eliminate many expanded lesional clones from scalp or blood. Tofacitinib significantly lowered scalp clonality and expanded CD8+ clones among the top 100.

As to this clone: The target antigen is unknown.

Isolated RNA was reverse transcribed into cDNA used as the sequencing template. Clones were sequenced by immunoSEQ multiplex PCR, and TCRdb holds only the in-frame ones, with some missing. The sample consists of about 260,000 clones, 60% of them appearing once. CDR3 length equals 15 residues. Germline values: CDR1 SGHRS, CDR2 YFSETQ. Trimming cost V 0 bases and J 8 bases, with 12 bases left between them. Treatment reported: oral pan-JAK inhibitor, 5-10 mg twice daily. The TCR sequence derives from a human donor with alopecia areata. The rearrangement links TRBV5-1 to TRBJ1-6; weak D call: TRBD1 (6 bases). The sample in question was CD4+ T cells sorted from blood, obtained at week 52, from a patient treated with tofacitinib. In nucleotides, the CDR3 is TGCGCCAGCAGCTTGGGTAGGCGACAGGATTCACCCCTCCACTTT. Translation: CASSLGRRQDSPLHF.